The subject of this entry is one TCR beta chain. The data belong to a study of shared clonotypes between healthy human individuals. TCRdb's copy holds only in-frame clones and misses some; the assay was immunoSEQ multiplex PCR. The table lists about 1,800,000 clones, about 95% of them singletons, with roughly 1% in the top ten. CDR3 size: 19 residues. The ends lost 2 bases at V and 3 bases at J; junction bases unmatched: 14. The germline V gene encodes CDR1 LGHNA and CDR2 YSLEER. Naivety among CD8 cells was defined by CD45RO negativity and positive CCR7 selection, thereby excluding terminally differentiated effector memory CD45RA+ cells.

Sequenced sample: naive CD8+ T cells sorted from blood. The chain couples TRBV4-3 to TRBJ2-3, with 10 bases identical to TRBD2. The receptor was isolated from a man younger than 35 in good health. The CDR3 protein is CASSQQSSGTSVSTDTQYF. The CDR3 DNA is TGCGCCAGCAGCCAACAATCGAGCGGGACTAGCGTATCGACAGATACGCAGTATTTT.